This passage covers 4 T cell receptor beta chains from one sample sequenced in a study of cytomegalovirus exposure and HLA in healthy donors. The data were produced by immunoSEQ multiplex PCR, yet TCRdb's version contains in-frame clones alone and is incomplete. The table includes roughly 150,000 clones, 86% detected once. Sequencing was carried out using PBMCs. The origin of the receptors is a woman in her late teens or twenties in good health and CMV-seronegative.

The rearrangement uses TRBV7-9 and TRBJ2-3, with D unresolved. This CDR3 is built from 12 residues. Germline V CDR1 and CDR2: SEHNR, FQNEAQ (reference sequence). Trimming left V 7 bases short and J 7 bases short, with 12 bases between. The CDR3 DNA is TGTGCCAGCATCGAGGTAGGCCATACGCAGTATTTT. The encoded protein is CASIEVGHTQYF. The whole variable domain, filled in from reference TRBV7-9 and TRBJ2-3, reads DTGVSQNPRHKITKRGQNVTFRCDPISEHNRLYWYRQTLGQGPEFLTYFQNEAQLEKSRLLSDRFSAERPKGSFSTLEIQRTEQGDSAMYLCASIEVGHTQYFGPGTRLTVL.

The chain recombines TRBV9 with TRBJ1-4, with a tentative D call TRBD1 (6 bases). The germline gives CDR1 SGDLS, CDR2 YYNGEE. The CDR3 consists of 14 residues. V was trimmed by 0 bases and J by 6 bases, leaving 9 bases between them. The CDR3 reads CASSVEGQDEKLFF. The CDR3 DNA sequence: TGTGCCAGCAGCGTAGAGGGACAAGATGAAAAACTGTTTTTT.

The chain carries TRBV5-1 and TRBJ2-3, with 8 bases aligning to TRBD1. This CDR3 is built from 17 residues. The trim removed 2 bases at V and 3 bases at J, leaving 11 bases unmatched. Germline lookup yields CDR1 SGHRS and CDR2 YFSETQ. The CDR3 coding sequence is TGCGCCAGCAGCTTCCTTCCTCTACAGGGGGGAACAGATACGCAGTATTTT. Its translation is CASSFLPLQGGTDTQYF.

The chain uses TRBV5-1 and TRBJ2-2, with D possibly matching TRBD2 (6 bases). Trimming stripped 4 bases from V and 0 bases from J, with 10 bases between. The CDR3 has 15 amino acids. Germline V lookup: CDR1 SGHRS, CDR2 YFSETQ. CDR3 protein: CASSRGLANTGELFF. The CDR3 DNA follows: TGCGCCAGCAGCCGGGGACTGGCGAACACCGGGGAGCTGTTTTTT.